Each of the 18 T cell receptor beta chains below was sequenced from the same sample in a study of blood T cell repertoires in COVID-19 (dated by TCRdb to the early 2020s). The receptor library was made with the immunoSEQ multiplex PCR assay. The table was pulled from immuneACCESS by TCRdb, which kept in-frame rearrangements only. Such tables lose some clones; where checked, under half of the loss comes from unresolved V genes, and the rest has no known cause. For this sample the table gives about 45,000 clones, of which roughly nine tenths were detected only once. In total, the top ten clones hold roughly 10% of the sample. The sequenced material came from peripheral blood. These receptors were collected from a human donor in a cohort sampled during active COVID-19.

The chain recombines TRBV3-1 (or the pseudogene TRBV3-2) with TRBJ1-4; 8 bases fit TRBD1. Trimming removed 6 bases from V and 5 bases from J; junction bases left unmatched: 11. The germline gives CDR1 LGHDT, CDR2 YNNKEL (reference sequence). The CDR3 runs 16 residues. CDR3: CASSSRGAGGNEKLFF. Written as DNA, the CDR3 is TGTGCCAGCAGTTCACGCGGGGCAGGGGGCAATGAAAAACTGTTTTTT.

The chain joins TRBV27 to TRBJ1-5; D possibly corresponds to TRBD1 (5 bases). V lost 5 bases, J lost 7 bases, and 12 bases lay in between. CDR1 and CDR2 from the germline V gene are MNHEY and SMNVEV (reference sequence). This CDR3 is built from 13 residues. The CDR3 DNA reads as TGTGCCAGCAGTCCGCAGGGAACCCAGCCCCAGCATTTT. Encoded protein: CASSPQGTQPQHF.

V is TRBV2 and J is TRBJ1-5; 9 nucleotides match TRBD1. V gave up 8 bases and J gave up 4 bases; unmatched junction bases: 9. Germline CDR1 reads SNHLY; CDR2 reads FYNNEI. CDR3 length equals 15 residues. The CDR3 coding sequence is TGTGCCAGCCCCGACCCCGGGACAGGGAATCAGCCCCAGCATTTT. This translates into CASPDPGTGNQPQHF. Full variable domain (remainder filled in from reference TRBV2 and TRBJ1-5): EPEVTQTPSHQVTQMGQEVILRCVPISNHLYFYWYRQILGQKVEFLVSFYNNEISEKSEIFDDQFSVERPDGSNFTLKIRSTKLEDSAMYFCASPDPGTGNQPQHFGDGTRLSIL.

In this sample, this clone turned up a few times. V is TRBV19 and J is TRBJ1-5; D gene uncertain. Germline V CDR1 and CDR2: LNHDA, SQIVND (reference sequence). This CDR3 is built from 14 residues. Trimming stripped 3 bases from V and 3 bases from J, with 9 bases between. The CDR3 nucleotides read TGTGCCAGTAGTATCGGCGGCAACAATCAGCCCCAGCATTTT. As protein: CASSIGGNNQPQHF.

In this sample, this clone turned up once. CDR3 residues: CASSLYRGLGDTQYF. The CDR3 DNA follows: TGTGCCAGCAGCCTCTACAGGGGGCTTGGAGATACGCAGTATTTT. This sequence joins TRBV11-2 and TRBJ2-3; 9 bases fit TRBD1. This CDR3 region has 15 residues. With V trimmed by 5 bases and J by 5 bases, 8 bases remained unmatched. Germline CDR1 is SGHAT and CDR2 is FQNNGV.

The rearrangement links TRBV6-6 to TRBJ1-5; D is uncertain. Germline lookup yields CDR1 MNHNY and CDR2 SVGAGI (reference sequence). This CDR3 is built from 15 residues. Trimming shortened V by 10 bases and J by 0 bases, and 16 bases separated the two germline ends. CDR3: CATQDPGNSNQPQHF. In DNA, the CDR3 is TGTGCCACCCAAGACCCGGGAAATAGCAATCAGCCCCAGCATTTT.

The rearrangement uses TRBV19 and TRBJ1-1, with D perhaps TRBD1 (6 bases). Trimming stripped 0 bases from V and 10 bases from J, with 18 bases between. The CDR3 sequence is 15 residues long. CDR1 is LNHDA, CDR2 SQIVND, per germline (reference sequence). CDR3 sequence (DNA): TGTGCCAGTAGTATAGATCTTGGGGGCTACGGACGAGCTTTCTTT. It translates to CASSIDLGGYGRAFF.

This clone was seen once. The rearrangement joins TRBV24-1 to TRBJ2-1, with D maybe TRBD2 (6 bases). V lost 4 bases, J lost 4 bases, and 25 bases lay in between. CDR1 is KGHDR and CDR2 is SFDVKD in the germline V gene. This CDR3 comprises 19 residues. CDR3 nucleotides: TGTGCCACCAGTGACCCCGGGACTCCCGCCTCACGTCCGTACAATGAGCAGTTCTTC. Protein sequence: CATSDPGTPASRPYNEQFF.

CDR3 nucleotide sequence: TGTGCCAGCAGTTCAATCGGGACACGGGATCAGCCCCAGCATTTT. Translated, it gives CASSSIGTRDQPQHF. The rearrangement uses TRBV7-9 and TRBJ1-5, with D possibly matching TRBD1 (6 bases). The germline V and J ends were trimmed by 6 bases and 5 bases, with 17 bases remaining between them. There are 15 residues in the CDR3. The germline CDR1 and CDR2 sequences are SEHNR and FQNEAQ (reference sequence).

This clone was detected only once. CDR3 sequence: CATSRGRASGGQETQYF. In nucleotides, the CDR3 is TGTGCCACCAGCAGAGGTAGGGCTAGCGGGGGCCAAGAGACCCAGTACTTC. V and J are TRBV15 and TRBJ2-5; 10 positions match TRBD2. Unmatched junction bases numbered 6, after V lost 1 base and J lost 1 base. The CDR3 consists of 17 residues. The germline CDR1 and CDR2 sequences are LNHNV and YYDKDF (reference sequence).

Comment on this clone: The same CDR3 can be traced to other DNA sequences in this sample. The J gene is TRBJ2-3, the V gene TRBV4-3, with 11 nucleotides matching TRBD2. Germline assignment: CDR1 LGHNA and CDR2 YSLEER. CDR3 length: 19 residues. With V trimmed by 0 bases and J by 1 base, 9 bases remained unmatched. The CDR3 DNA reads TGCGCCAGCAGCCAAGATCTTGACTTGACTAGCGGGGGCACAGATACGCAGTATTTT. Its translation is CASSQDLDLTSGGTDTQYF.

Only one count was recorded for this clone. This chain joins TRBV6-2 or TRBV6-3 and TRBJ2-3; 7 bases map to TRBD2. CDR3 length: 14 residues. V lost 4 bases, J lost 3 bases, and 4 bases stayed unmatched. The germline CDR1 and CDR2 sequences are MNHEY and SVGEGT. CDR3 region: CASSSFGGTDTQYF. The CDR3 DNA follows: TGTGCCAGCAGTTCTTTCGGGGGGACAGATACGCAGTATTTT.

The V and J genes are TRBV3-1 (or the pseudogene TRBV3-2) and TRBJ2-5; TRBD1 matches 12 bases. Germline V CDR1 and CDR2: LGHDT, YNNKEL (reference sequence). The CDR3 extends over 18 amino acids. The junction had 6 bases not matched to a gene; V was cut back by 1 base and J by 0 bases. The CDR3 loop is CASSQAGTGGPYQETQYF. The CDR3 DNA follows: TGTGCCAGCAGCCAAGCCGGGACAGGGGGCCCGTACCAAGAGACCCAGTACTTC.

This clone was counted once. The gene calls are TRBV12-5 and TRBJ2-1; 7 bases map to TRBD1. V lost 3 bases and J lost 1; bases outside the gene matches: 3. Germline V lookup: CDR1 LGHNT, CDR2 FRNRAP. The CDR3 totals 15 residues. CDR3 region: CASGFGTVSYNEQFF. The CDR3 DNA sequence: TGTGCTAGTGGTTTCGGGACAGTATCCTACAATGAGCAGTTCTTC.

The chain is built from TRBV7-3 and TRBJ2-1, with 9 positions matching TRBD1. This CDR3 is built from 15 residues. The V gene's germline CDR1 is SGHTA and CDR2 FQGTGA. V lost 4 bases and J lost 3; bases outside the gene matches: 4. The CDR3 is CASSSGQGSYNEQFF. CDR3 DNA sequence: TGTGCCAGCAGCTCTGGACAGGGGAGCTACAATGAGCAGTTCTTC.

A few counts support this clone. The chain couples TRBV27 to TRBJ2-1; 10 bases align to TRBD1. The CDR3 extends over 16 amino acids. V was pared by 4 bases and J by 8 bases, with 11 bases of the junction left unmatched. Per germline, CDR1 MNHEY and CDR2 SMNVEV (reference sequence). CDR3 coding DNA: TGTGCCAGCAGTTGGGACCGGGACAGGGGAAGGGATGAGCAGTTCTTC. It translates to CASSWDRDRGRDEQFF.

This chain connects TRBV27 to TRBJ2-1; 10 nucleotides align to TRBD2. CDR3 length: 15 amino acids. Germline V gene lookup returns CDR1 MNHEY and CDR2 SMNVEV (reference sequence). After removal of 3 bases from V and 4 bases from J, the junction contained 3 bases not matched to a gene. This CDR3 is CASSFYSGGYNEQFF. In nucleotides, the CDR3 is TGTGCCAGCAGTTTCTATAGCGGGGGGTACAATGAGCAGTTCTTC.

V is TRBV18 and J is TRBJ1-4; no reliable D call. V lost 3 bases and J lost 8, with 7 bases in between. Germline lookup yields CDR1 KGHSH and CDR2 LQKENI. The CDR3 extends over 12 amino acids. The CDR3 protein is CASSPRAEKLFF. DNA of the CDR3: TGTGCCAGCTCACCGCGGGCGGAAAAACTGTTTTTT.